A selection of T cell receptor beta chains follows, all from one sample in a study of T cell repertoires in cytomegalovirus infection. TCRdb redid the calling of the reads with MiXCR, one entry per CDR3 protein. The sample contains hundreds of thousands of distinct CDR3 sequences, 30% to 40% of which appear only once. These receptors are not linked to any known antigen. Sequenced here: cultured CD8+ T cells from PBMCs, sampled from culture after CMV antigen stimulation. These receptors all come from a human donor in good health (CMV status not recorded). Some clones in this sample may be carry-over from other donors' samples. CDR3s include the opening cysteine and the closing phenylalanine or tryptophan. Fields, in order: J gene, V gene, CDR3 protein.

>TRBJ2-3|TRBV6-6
CASRSTVMSTDTQYF
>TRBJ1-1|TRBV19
CASGTAGNTEAFF
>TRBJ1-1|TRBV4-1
CASRQDPQGANTEAFF
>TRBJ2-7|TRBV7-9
CASSLGDVTGDEQYF
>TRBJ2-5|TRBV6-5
CASSLGLAGQETQETQYF
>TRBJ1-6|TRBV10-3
CAISVRQENNSPLHF
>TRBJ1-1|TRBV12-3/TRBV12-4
CASSTHLRDRWGNTEAFF
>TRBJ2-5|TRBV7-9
CASSLTLGGGQETQYF
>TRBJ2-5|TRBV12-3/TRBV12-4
CASRAGLAGGAETQYF
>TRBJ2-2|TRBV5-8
CASSWWLAENTGELFF
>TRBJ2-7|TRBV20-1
CSARDRGAQAGNFYEQYF
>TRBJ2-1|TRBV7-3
CASSETGRSSYNEQFF
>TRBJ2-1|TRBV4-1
CASSQESGGLAGGWEQFF
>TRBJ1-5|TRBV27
CASGYLGGNQPQHF
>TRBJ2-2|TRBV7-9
CASSLPPSGLTGELFF
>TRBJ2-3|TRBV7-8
CASSLEAGRDTDTQYF
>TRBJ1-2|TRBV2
CASPQGRGGYTF
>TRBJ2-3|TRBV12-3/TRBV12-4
CASSLARTSTDTQYF
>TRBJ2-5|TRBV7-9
CASSLAKRGPHWETQYF
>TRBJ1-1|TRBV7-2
CASSSDRTTEAFF
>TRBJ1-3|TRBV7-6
CASSLASVSGNTIYF
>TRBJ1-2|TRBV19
CASSPGTDYGYIF
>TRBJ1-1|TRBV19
CASSIAQGLELEAFF
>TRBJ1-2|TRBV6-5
CASTTGVYGYTF
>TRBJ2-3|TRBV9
CASSGLGSRLTDTQYF
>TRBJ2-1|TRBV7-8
CASSPLPGRTTYNEQFF
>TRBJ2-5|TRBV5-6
CASSLSLWGKETQYF
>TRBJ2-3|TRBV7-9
CASSPPLAGGPDTQYF
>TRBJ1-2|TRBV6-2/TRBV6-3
CASSYSRRTADGYTF
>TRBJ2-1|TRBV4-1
CASSQNRGNEQFF
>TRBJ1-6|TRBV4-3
CASSQDHFDYNSPLHF
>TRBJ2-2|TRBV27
CASLPGQNTGELFF